The clone carrying this T cell receptor beta chain has ten or more counts. The antigen remains undetermined. The CDR3 spans 13 residues. The germline V gene encodes CDR1 KGHDR and CDR2 SFDVKD. Trimming left V 5 bases short and J 1 base short, with 5 bases between. The library targeted TCRbeta and was prepared with unique molecular identifiers. Via MiXCR, TCRdb re-called the PCR reads, giving one row per CDR3 protein. The sample includes about 200,000 distinct CDR3 sequences, 6.6% of them seen just once. This record comes from a study of T-cell reconstitution after alpha-beta-depleted transplantation in children. Whole-study findings and limits: A year had passed since transplant, and T-cell counts and diversity by then came mostly from newly produced T cells.

The TCR originated in a boy younger than 10 with acute lymphoblastic leukemia, due to receive a stem cell transplant. The material sequenced was PBMCs, taken before TCRalphabeta/CD19-depleted stem cell transplant. The rearrangement uses TRBV24-1 and TRBJ2-4; D possibly matches TRBD1 or TRBD2 (5 bases each). Written as DNA, the CDR3 is TGTGCCACCAGTGGGGGGGCCAAAAACATTCAGTACTTC. It is translated as CATSGGAKNIQYF.